The 7 T cell receptor beta chains given below trace back to one sample, sequenced in a study of regulatory T cells in long-lasting Graves disease. Relying on iRepertoire HTBI primers and Arm-PCR of CDR3 regions, the team built TCR beta libraries. MiXCR was run by TCRdb on the multiplex PCR reads, yielding one entry per CDR3 protein. The sample records more than 300,000 distinct CDR3 sequences, about 20% being singletons. This sample's time point: persistent/refractory GD, antithyroid drugs over 5 years with positive TRAb. Making the TCR library involved RNA that had been extracted from PBMCs. The material was peripheral blood mononuclear cells (PBMCs), obtained when the disease was refractory, from a patient treated with antithyroid drugs. Receptor source: a female donor with Graves disease.

This clonotype has a handful of counts. Mismatch with germline at one junction end may stem from a read error. The CDR3 sequence: CASSDRGRERLFF. The CDR3 DNA is TGTGCCAGCAGTGACAGGGGTCGAGAAAGACTGTTTTTT. The V call is TRBV6-1, the J call TRBJ1-4, with D maybe TRBD1 (6 bases). From germline, CDR1 is MNHNS and CDR2 SASEGT. The CDR3 is made up of 13 amino acids.

This clonotype has more than one count but fewer than ten. J is TRBJ1-5 and V is TRBV7-2; D is undetermined. CDR1 is SGHTA, CDR2 FQGNSA, per germline. Trimming cost V 0 bases and J 7 bases, with 13 bases left between them. This CDR3 comprises 15 residues. The CDR3 region is CASSLALGSRQPQHF. CDR3 coding DNA: TGTGCCAGCAGCTTAGCGCTGGGGAGTCGACAGCCCCAGCATTTT.

This clonotype turned up a few times. The chain uses TRBV6-4 and TRBJ2-7; D remains ambiguous. The CDR3 has 13 amino acids. Trimming shortened V by 6 bases and J by 2 bases, and 11 bases separated the two germline ends. Germline loops: CDR1 MRHNA, CDR2 SNTAGT. CDR3 DNA sequence: TGTGCCAGCAGGATCCAGCAAGCCTACGAGCAGTACTTC. Translation: CASRIQQAYEQYF.

This clonotype occurred many times. The genes are TRBV2 and TRBJ2-4, with D tentatively TRBD2 (5 bases). Germline lookup yields CDR1 SNHLY and CDR2 FYNNEI. V lost 5 bases and J 2 bases, leaving 13 bases between the germline ends. The CDR3 is 15 amino acids. Here the CDR3 DNA reads TGTGCCAGCAGTATAAGTGAGGGTACCAAAAACATTCAGTACTTC. This codes for CASSISEGTKNIQYF.

This clonotype was seen many times. The J gene is TRBJ1-2, the V gene TRBV20-1; D possibly corresponds to TRBD1 (5 bases). V lost 5 bases to trimming and J lost 8 bases, with 21 bases between them. From germline, CDR1 is DFQATT and CDR2 SNEGSKA (reference sequence). This CDR3 region has 14 residues. Written as DNA, the CDR3 is TGCAGTGCTGTCCGCCTCATGGACAAGGGCGGCTACACCTTC. It encodes CSAVRLMDKGGYTF.

The chain employs TRBV5-1 and TRBJ2-2; 9 bases map to TRBD2. This CDR3 has 15 amino acids. Germline CDR1 and CDR2: SGHRS and YFSETQ. With V trimmed by 7 bases and J by 3 bases, 7 bases remained unmatched. In DNA, the CDR3 is TGCGCCAGCGGACGCGGGGGGGCCGACACCGGGGAGCTGTTTTTT. As protein: CASGRGGADTGELFF.

There are many counts of this clonotype. This chain connects TRBV11-2 to TRBJ1-1; D unclear. Trimming took 2 bases from V and 2 from J, leaving 9 bases between them. The germline gives CDR1 SGHAT, CDR2 FQNNGV. This CDR3 is built from 14 residues. CDR3 loop: CASSLWVGNTEAFF. The DNA for the CDR3 is TGTGCCAGCAGCTTATGGGTCGGCAACACTGAAGCTTTCTTT.